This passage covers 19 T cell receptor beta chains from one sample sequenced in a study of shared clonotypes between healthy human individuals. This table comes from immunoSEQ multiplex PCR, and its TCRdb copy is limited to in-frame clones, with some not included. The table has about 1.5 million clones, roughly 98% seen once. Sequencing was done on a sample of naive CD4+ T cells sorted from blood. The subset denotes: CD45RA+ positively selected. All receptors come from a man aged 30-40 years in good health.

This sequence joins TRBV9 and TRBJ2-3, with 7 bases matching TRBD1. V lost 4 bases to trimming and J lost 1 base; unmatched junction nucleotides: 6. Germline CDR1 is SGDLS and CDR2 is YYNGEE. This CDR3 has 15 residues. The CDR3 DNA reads TGTGCCAGCAGCCTCCTAGGGGGCGGCACAGATACGCAGTATTTT. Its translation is CASSLLGGGTDTQYF. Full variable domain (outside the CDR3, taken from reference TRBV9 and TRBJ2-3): DSGVTQTPKHLITATGQRVTLRCSPRSGDLSVYWYQQSLDQGLQFLIQYYNGEERAKGNILERFSAQQFPDLHSELNLSSLELGDSALYFCASSLLGGGTDTQYFGPGTRLTVL.

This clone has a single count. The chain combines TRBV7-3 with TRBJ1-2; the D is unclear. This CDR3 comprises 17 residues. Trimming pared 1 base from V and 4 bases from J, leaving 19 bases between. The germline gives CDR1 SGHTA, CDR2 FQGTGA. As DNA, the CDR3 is TGTGCCAGCAGCTTAAATGGAGTCGGTGGCCCCCGCTATGGCTACACCTTC. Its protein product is CASSLNGVGGPRYGYTF.

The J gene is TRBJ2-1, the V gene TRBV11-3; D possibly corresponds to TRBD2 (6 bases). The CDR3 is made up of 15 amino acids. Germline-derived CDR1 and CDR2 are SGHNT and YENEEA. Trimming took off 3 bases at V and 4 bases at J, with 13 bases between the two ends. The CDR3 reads CASSFGTGVYNEQFF. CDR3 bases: TGTGCCAGCAGCTTCGGAACGGGGGTTTACAATGAGCAGTTCTTC. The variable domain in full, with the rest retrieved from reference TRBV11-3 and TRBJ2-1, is EAGVVQSPRYKIIEKKQPVAFWCNPISGHNTLYWYLQNLGQGPELLIRYENEEAVDDSQLPKDRFSAERLKGVDSTLKIQPAELGDSAVYLCASSFGTGVYNEQFFGPGTRLTVL.

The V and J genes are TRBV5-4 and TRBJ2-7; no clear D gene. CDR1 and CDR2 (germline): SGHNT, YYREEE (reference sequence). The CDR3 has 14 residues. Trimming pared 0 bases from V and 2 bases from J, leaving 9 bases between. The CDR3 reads CASSLGTAAYEQYF. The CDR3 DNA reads TGTGCCAGCAGCTTGGGGACCGCAGCCTACGAGCAGTACTTC.

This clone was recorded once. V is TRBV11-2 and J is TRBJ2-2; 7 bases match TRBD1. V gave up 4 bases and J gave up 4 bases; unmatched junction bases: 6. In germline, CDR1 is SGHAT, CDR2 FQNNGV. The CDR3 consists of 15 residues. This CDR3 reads CASSSRGTITGELFF. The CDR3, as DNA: TGTGCCAGCAGCTCCAGGGGGACCATCACCGGGGAGCTGTTTTTT.

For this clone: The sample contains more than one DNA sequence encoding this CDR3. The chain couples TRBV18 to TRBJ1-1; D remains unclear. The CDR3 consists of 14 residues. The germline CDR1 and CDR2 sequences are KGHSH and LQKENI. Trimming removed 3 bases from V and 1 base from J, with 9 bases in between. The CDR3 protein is CASSPQQRNTEAFF. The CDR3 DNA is TGTGCCAGCTCACCGCAACAGAGGAACACTGAAGCTTTCTTT. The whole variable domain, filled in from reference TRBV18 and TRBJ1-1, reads NAGVMQNPRHLVRRRGQEARLRCSPMKGHSHVYWYRQLPEEGLKFMVYLQKENIIDESGMPKERFSAEFPKEGPSILRIQQVVRGDSAAYFCASSPQQRNTEAFFGQGTRLTVV.

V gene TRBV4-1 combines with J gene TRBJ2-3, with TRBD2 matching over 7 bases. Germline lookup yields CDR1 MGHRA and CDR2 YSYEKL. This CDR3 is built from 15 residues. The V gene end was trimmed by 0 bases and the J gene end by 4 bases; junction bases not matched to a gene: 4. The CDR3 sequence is CASSQDGLAADTQYF. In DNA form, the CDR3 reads TGCGCCAGCAGCCAAGATGGCCTAGCGGCAGATACGCAGTATTTT.

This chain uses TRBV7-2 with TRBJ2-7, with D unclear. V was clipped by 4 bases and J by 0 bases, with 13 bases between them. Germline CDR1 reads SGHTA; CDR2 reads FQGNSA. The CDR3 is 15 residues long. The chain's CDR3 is CASSSNLGFSYEQYF. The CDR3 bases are TGTGCCAGCAGCTCTAATTTGGGATTCTCCTACGAGCAGTACTTC. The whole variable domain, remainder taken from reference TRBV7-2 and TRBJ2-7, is GAGVSQSPSNKVTEKGKDVELRCDPISGHTALYWYRQSLGQGLEFLIYFQGNSAPDKSGLPSDRFSAERTGGSVSTLTIQRTQQEDSAVYLCASSSNLGFSYEQYFGPGTRLTVT.

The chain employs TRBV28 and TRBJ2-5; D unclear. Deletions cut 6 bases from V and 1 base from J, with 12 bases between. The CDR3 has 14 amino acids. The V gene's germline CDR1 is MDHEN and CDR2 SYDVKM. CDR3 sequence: CASRNTPVQETQYF. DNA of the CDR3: TGTGCCAGCAGAAACACACCAGTCCAAGAGACCCAGTACTTC.

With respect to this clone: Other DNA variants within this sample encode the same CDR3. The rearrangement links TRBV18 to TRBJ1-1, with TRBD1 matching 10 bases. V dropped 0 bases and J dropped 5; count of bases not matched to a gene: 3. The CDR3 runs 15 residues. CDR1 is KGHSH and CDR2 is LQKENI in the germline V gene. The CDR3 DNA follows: TGTGCCAGCTCACCACCGGGACAGGGGAGAACTGAAGCTTTCTTT. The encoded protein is CASSPPGQGRTEAFF.

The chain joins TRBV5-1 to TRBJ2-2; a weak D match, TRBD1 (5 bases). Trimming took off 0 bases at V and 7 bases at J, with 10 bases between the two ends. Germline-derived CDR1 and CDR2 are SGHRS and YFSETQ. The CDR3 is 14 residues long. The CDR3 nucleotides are TGCGCCAGCAGCTTGGGACAGCAGAGCGGGGAGCTGTTTTTT. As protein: CASSLGQQSGELFF.

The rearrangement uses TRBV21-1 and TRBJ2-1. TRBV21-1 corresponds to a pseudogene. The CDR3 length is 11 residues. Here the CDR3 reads CASSTGFGPFF. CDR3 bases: TGTGCCAGCAGCACCGGGTTCGGACCGTTCTTC.

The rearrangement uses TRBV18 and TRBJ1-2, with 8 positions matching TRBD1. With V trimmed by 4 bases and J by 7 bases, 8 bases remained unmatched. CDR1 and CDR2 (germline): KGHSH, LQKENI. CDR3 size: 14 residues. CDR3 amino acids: CASSLKDRVGGYTF. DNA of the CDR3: TGTGCCAGCTCACTAAAGGACAGGGTTGGTGGCTACACCTTC. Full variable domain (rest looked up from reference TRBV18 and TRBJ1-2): NAGVMQNPRHLVRRRGQEARLRCSPMKGHSHVYWYRQLPEEGLKFMVYLQKENIIDESGMPKERFSAEFPKEGPSILRIQQVVRGDSAAYFCASSLKDRVGGYTFGSGTRLTVV.

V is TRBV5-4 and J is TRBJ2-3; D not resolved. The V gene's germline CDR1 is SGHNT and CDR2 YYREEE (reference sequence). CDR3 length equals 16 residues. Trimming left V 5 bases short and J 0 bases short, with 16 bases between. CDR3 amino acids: CASSSELVFSTDTQYF. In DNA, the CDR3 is TGTGCCAGCAGTTCCGAGCTAGTTTTCAGCACAGATACGCAGTATTTT.

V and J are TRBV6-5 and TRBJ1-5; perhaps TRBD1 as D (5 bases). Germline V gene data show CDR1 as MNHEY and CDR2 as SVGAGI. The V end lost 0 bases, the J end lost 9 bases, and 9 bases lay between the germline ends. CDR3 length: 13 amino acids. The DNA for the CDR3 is TGTGCCAGCAGTTACTCCCAGGGTAGGCCCCAGCATTTT. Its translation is CASSYSQGRPQHF.

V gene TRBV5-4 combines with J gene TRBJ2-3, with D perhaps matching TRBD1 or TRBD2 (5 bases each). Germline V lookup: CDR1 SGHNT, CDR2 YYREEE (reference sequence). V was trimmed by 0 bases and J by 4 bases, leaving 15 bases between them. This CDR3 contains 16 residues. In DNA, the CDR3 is TGTGCCAGCAGCTTGGACCTCGAGGGGCTGGCAGATACGCAGTATTTT. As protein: CASSLDLEGLADTQYF.

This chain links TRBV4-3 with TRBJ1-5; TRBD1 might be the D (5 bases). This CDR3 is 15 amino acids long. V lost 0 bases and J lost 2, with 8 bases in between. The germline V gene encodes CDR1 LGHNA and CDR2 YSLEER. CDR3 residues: CASSQEGTGNQPQHF. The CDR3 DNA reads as TGCGCCAGCAGCCAAGAGGGGACGGGCAATCAGCCCCAGCATTTT.

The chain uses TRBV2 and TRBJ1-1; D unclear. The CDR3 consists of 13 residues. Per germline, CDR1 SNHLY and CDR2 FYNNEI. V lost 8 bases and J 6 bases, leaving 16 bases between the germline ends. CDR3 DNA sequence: TGTGCCAGCGGGGAGTTAGTTGGGGCTGAAGCTTTCTTT. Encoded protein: CASGELVGAEAFF.

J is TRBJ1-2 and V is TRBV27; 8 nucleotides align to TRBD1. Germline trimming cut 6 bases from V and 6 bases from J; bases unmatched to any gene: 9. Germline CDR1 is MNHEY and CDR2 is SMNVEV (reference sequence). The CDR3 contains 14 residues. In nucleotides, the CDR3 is TGTGCCAGCAGAACAACGACAGGGGCGGATGGCTACACCTTC. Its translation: CASRTTTGADGYTF.